Shown below are 7 T cell receptor beta chains from a single sample sequenced in a study of shared clonotypes between healthy human individuals. The table came from immunoSEQ multiplex PCR; TCRdb's copy has only in-frame clones and leaves some out. This sample has nearly 1,000,000 clones; approximately 76% occur once, and the top ten carry 1.5%. Sequencing used memory CD4+ T cells sorted from blood. Subset meaning: CD45RA-negative fraction. The receptor source for this set is a man younger than 35 in good health.

V gene TRBV10-1 combines with J gene TRBJ2-3; 7 positions agree with TRBD2. CDR3 length: 15 amino acids. V was pared by 4 bases and J by 6 bases, with 10 bases of the junction left unmatched. Germline CDR1 is WNHNN and CDR2 is SYGVQD (reference sequence). In DNA, the CDR3 is TGCGCCAGCAGTGCCTCAGGAGCGGGGTTGGATACGCAGTATTTT. This gives the protein CASSASGAGLDTQYF.

Only one count was recorded for this clone. V and J are TRBV9 and TRBJ2-7; D gene ambiguous. There are 15 residues in the CDR3. Between the trimmed V and J ends, which lost 0 bases and 0 bases, there was a span of 10 bases. The germline V gene encodes CDR1 SGDLS and CDR2 YYNGEE. CDR3 DNA sequence: TGTGCCAGCAGCGTAGGCGCCCTTAACTCCTACGAGCAGTACTTC. It yields the protein CASSVGALNSYEQYF. Looking up the rest from reference TRBV9 and TRBJ2-7 gives the full variable domain: DSGVTQTPKHLITATGQRVTLRCSPRSGDLSVYWYQQSLDQGLQFLIQYYNGEERAKGNILERFSAQQFPDLHSELNLSSLELGDSALYFCASSVGALNSYEQYFGPGTRLTVT.

The V gene is TRBV7-2, the J gene TRBJ1-1; D is uncertain. Germline assignment: CDR1 SGHTA and CDR2 FQGNSA. The CDR3 is made up of 11 amino acids. The V end was cut by 1 base, the J end by 10 bases, with 7 bases between. In nucleotides, the CDR3 is TGTGCCAGCAGCTTAGTGTTTGTAGCTTTCTTT. It specifies CASSLVFVAFF.

The V call is TRBV25-1, the J call TRBJ1-1; D is uncertain. This CDR3 contains 15 residues. V gave up 3 bases and J gave up 4 bases, with 15 bases separating them. Per germline, CDR1 MGHDK and CDR2 SYGVNS. In nucleotides, the CDR3 is TGTGCCAGCAGTGATGGACGAACGGGCTCCACTGAAGCTTTCTTT. Its protein product is CASSDGRTGSTEAFF.

V and J are TRBV11-2 and TRBJ2-4; possible D gene TRBD2, 6 bases. Deletions cut 1 base from V and 6 bases from J, with 10 bases between. The CDR3 loop spans 14 amino acids. CDR1 and CDR2 (germline): SGHAT, FQNNGV. Here the CDR3 DNA reads TGTGCCAGCAGCTTAGGGGGCGGGGTAAACATTCAGTACTTC. It yields the protein CASSLGGGVNIQYF.

The chain joins TRBV28 to TRBJ2-7; 8 positions agree with TRBD2. The CDR3 has 14 residues. The junction had 7 bases not matched to a gene; V was cut back by 7 bases and J by 2 bases. The germline gives CDR1 MDHEN, CDR2 SYDVKM. The CDR3 sequence: CASTGGGLTYEQYF. The CDR3 DNA is TGTGCCAGCACCGGGGGGGGGCTGACCTACGAGCAGTACTTC.

The genes are TRBV7-9 and TRBJ2-3; D is unclear. The germline gives CDR1 SEHNR, CDR2 FQNEAQ (reference sequence). The CDR3 has 16 residues. With 2 bases removed from V and 0 bases from J, the gap between germline ends came to 12 bases. CDR3 DNA sequence: TGTGCCAGCAGCTTAATGGAAAGTCTAAGCACAGATACGCAGTATTTT. Translating it yields CASSLMESLSTDTQYF.